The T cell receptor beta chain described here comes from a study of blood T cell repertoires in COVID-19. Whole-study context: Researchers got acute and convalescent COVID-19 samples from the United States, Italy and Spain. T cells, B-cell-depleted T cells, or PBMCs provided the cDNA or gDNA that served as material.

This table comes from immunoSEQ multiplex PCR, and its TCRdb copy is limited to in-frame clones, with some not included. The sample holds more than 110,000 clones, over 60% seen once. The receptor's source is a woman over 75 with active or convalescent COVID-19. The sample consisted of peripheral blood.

The CDR3 loop reads CASSDRGRTEAFF. The CDR3 coding sequence is TGTGCCAGCAGCGACAGGGGGAGAACTGAAGCTTTCTTT. The chain joins TRBV7-3 to TRBJ1-1, with 9 bases identical to TRBD1. V was pared by 5 bases and J by 5 bases, with 3 bases of the junction left unmatched. CDR3 length: 13 residues. CDR1 is SGHTA and CDR2 is FQGTGA in the germline V gene. Full variable domain (rest looked up from reference TRBV7-3 and TRBJ1-1): GAGVSQTPSNKVTEKGKYVELRCDPISGHTALYWYRQSLGQGPEFLIYFQGTGAADDSGLPNDRFFAVRPEGSVSTLKIQRTERGDSAVYLCASSDRGRTEAFFGQGTRLTVV.